Below, one T cell receptor beta chain is given with its context. The data derive from a study of shared clonotypes between healthy human individuals. Naive CD8 isolation took CD45RO-negative cells positively selected for CCR7 and excluded terminally differentiated effector memory CD45RA+ cells. Using immunoSEQ multiplex PCR, the repertoire was profiled, and TCRdb retains in-frame clones only, with some absent. In the table there are more than 550,000 clones, about 90% of which are singletons. The V and J ends lost 0 bases and 4 bases respectively, with 17 bases between them. The CDR3 is 17 residues long. The germline V gene has CDR1 SGHNT and CDR2 YYREEE (reference sequence).

The J gene is TRBJ2-1, the V gene TRBV5-4; D unresolved. The sequence came from a man aged 25 to 40 in good health. Source material: naive CD8+ T cells sorted from blood. As DNA, the CDR3 is TGTGCCAGCAGCTTGGCGCCCGCCAGATTCGAATACAATGAGCAGTTCTTC. This translates into CASSLAPARFEYNEQFF.